This TCR beta chain is drawn from a study of T cell changes during pregnancy in multiple sclerosis. The repertoire was sequenced with immunoSEQ multiplex PCR; TCRdb's copy has only in-frame clones and lacks some. The sample yields around 59,000 clones, 93% seen once. Germline CDR1 is SEHNR and CDR2 is FQNEAQ (reference sequence). Trimming stripped 5 bases from V and 2 bases from J, with 15 bases between. This CDR3 has 15 amino acids. The V and J genes are TRBV7-9 and TRBJ1-2, with unresolved D. Sequences were derived from CD8+ T cells from peripheral blood mononuclear cells, sampled in the second trimester of pregnancy. The clonotype was recovered from a female donor with multiple sclerosis, enrolled in a pregnancy study. CDR3 protein: CASSDDGVRNYGYTF. The CDR3 DNA reads TGTGCCAGCAGCGACGACGGAGTGCGAAACTATGGCTACACCTTC.